What follows is one TCR beta chain and its context. Its antigen is still unknown. Within one base of it there is no much larger clone, and no base qualities were kept. V loses 4 bases, J loses 5 bases, and the germline ends lie 7 bases apart. The germline V gene (reference sequence) gives CDR1 as SGHNT and CDR2 as YYREEE. The CDR3 runs 12 residues from the cysteine to the phenylalanine. This entry keeps only the CDR3 DNA: 36 bases, framed from base 1. The cohort consisted of hundreds of healthy bone marrow donors. All cohort members were sampled while nominally healthy, although unrecorded immune exposures were likely present. The donor tested CMV seropositive and was one of the 289 seropositive cohort members. A peripheral blood sample was provided by each donor, and peripheral blood mononuclear cells were used for TCR beta sequencing. The Qiagen DNeasy Blood Extraction Kit was used to extract genomic DNA from the blood cell samples.

The sample belongs to a study of cytomegalovirus exposure and HLA in healthy donors (dated by TCRdb to about 2017). Regarding the research as a whole: According to an earlier analysis of a few hundred of the donors, 150 million to 200 million T cells yielded 117 million unique TCR beta sequences and about 300 Gb of sequence data. Along with the roughly 670-subject first cohort, a separate validation cohort of around 120 different subjects was used. Roughly 300 gigabases of sequencing data and approximately 91 million unique TCR sequences made up an early release that covered roughly 670 HLA-typed donors. The study was designed to test whether signatures of past pathogen exposure could be identified by cataloging public T cell receptors. Rather than drawing on any new phenotypic data, the later analysis identified candidate immune exposures from TCR beta sequences and the way those sequences occurred across donors. High-throughput TCR immunosequencing, statistical association of individual TCRs with disease status, and machine learning were combined to predict cytomegalovirus infection status. To decide whether each TCR beta V gene segment behaved as functional or pseudogenic, an earlier analysis of some 600 of the donors relied on high-throughput TCR beta sequencing. Typing coverage differed by locus: A, B, C, DRB1 and DQB1 were typed in roughly 620-630 donors, DQA1 in 522, DPA1 in nearly 610, and DPB1 in 450 to 490. Every discovery cohort repertoire had been produced on one sequencing platform. Across 300 to 400 genotyped donors of the cohort, an average of 235,054 unique TCR beta nucleotide sequences per donor were sequenced, and approximately 19% of those sequences were non-productive. Genome-wide SNP genotypes for about three fifths of the roughly 670 donors were used in a later genetic analysis, which treated that subset as a discovery cohort. Of the 398 genotyped donors, over 70% fell in the genetic ancestry cluster associated with self-reported Caucasian donors. Alongside the repertoire data, information on donor age, sex, ethnicity and CMV serostatus was compiled. The study profiled the T cell repertoires of 500 to 800 subjects by immunosequencing and related them to cytomegalovirus serostatus. Class I and class II HLA loci were covered by the typing at four-digit resolution. Five DR-DQ haplotypes were handled as single units for association and clustering, since linkage in the cohort was strong. A later analysis re-analyzed previously published TCR beta repertoires from several hundred donors and added high-resolution HLA genotyping to study TCR occurrence patterns. On the study overall, not on this receptor specifically: In a later analysis, around 15,000 TCR beta sequences were associated with specific HLA alleles at a false discovery rate of 0.05. An earlier analysis of roughly 570 of the donors showed that most TCR beta V segments appeared in productive rearrangements either about 87% or about 30% of the time, which broadly matched IMGT annotations. Several of the top co-occurrence clusters appeared to be linked to parvovirus B19, influenza, CMV and Epstein-Barr virus, according to a later analysis. This cohort had only TCR beta chains sequenced, and the lack of alpha or paired-chain data limited which features could be detected. A few of the identified cytomegalovirus-associated TCR beta chains were confirmed in vitro to be specific for cytomegalovirus antigens. Because HLA typing was unavailable for some donors at each locus, only the typed subset was used in association tests. Linkage disequilibrium might explain the correlated functional status among segregating V segments, but an unknown experimental factor could not be ruled out. Some IMGT-functional V segments, including TRBV6-2 and TRBV6-3, could not be told apart with the 87-base-pair reads, so those segments were excluded. An association between a missense DCLRE1C variant and V-gene and J-gene trimming of TCR beta chains was found in a later genetic analysis and replicated in an independent cohort. In the study, some 180 TCR beta chains were listed as associated with cytomegalovirus. A further reported finding was that TCR beta sequences accurately predicted the HLA-A and HLA-B alleles for most subjects in the first cohort. Compared with the approximately 700-donor mean, donors in an Asian-associated ancestry cluster had fewer N-insertions in productive TCRs, according to a later genetic analysis. In a later analysis, HLA-associated TCR beta chains were found to be more clonally expanded and to have lower generation probabilities than equally common non-associated chains. Because counts were too low, roughly 18 rarely observed V segments, including chromosome 9 orphons, were left out of the earlier analysis of about 500 of the donors. Most CMV-associated TCR beta chains appeared to be HLA-restricted in a later analysis, and the HLA associations seemed to be driven largely by CMV exposure. According to a later analysis, TCR association rates differed among HLA loci, with DRB1 alleles showing the most associated TCRs and HLA-C alleles showing the fewest. When HLA alleles, especially DR and DQ, strongly co-occurred, attributing TCR associations to individual alleles was difficult. Cytomegalovirus status was reported to be diagnosed by the classifier with high specificity and sensitivity in both the original and validation cohorts. A cluster of highly shared sequence variants was judged likely to be a technical artifact of the sequencing pipeline. The presence/absence analyses assumed that sequencing depth was roughly uniform across donors, and that assumption may not be true. The authors suggested that the approach could potentially be generalized to other disease states and immunological phenotypes. Most TCR sequences were observed very rarely across donors, whereas some public TCRs were present in many individuals. For the cohort, immune exposure information was limited to CMV serostatus.

Library construction relied on the immunoSEQ multiplex PCR assay. A mixture of 60 forward primers for TCR Vbeta segments and 13 reverse primers for TCR Jbeta segments was used in the multiplex PCR. The CDR3 region of rearranged TCR beta genes was amplified from genomic DNA with a multiplex PCR assay. The amplified TCR beta libraries were sequenced on the Illumina HiSeq System as 87-base-pair reads. In the original analysis: In a later analysis, approximately 74 million unique TCR beta chains were counted across the 500 to 850 repertoires, and roughly 11 million of these chains were shared by at least two donors. Raw reads were error-corrected and collapsed into unique sequences by a nearest-neighbor algorithm in which closely related sequences were merged to remove PCR and sequencing errors. CDR3 sequences were aligned to IMGT reference sequences to assign V, D and J gene segments. For a sequence to be retained, a match of at least six nucleotides was required to both a V gene segment and a J gene segment. A rearrangement was called productive if the CDR3 had no stop codons and remained in frame with V and J, and every other rearrangement was called non-productive. Following IMGT convention, CDR3 was defined as the stretch from the second conserved V-encoded cysteine up to the conserved J-encoded phenylalanine. The earlier analysis of 500 to 650 of the donors excluded any sequence lacking an unambiguous match to a single V gene segment. An earlier analysis of fewer than 650 of the donors classified V segments as functional when productive rearrangements were above 56.7% and as segregating when the standard deviation between donors was above 5%. To diagnose cytomegalovirus status from the catalog of TCR beta chain sequences, a statistical classification framework was built. V and J gene assignment, in a later analysis, came from comparing TCR nucleotide sequences with IMGT/GENE-DB human TR gene sequences. In a later analysis, CDR3 sequences and most-parsimonious VDJ recombination scenarios were assigned using the TCRdist pipeline. In a later analysis, each TCR beta chain was defined by its CDR3 amino acid sequence together with its V-gene family, and reads without a unique V-gene family were excluded. In a later analysis, some 600 highly shared, low-generation-probability nucleotide sequences were removed to address suspected cross-contamination and a sequencing artifact. In a later analysis, a clonal expansion index was calculated for each public chain from normalized within-repertoire ranks of inferred template counts. Generation probabilities in a later analysis came from a VDJ recombination model fitted to out-of-frame rearrangements, and those results were checked against IGoR. In a later analysis, hypergeometric tests were used to score TCR-TCR, TCR-HLA and TCR-CMV co-occurrence, with a repertoire-size bias correction applied to TCR pairs. In a later analysis, false discovery rates were estimated by permuting HLA or CMV assignments 20 times. A later analysis grouped co-occurring TCRs with DBSCAN, adding TCRdist sequence similarity when clustering within HLA-allele-positive subsets. Repertoires with fewer than 30,000 or more than 120,000 public chains, plus five repertoires with anomalous nucleotide sharing, were excluded from co-occurrence clustering. The clones in this table, taken by TCRdb from immuneACCESS, are in-frame only. Not every clone is retained; where verified, under half of the shortfall comes from an unresolved V gene, and the cause of the rest is unknown. D and trimming were read from the DNA, whereas the V and J calls and clone size are those reported in that table. In all, the sample holds 150,000 to 200,000 clones, and more than 65% of those were seen once. The biggest ten clones account for less than 6% of the sample.

This TCR was sampled from a woman aged 30 to 39 in good health and CMV-seropositive. The sequencing input was PBMCs. Recombination linked TRBV5-4 to TRBJ2-1, with no confidently assigned D gene. The CDR3 region has the sequence CASSLRDNEQFF. The nucleotide sequence reads as follows: TGTGCCAGCAGCCTCCGGGACAATGAGCAGTTCTTC.